Listed below are T cell receptor beta chains from one sample, sequenced in a study of cytomegalovirus exposure and HLA in healthy donors. Libraries were prepared by immunoSEQ multiplex PCR; TCRdb keeps only in-frame clonotypes and omits some of them. The repertoire holds 150,000 or so clones, with 75% as singletons. Source material: PBMCs. All receptors derive from a woman aged 35 to 49 in good health and CMV-seropositive. The CDR3 runs from the conserved cysteine through the conserved F or W. A D gene is named only where the DNA matches it firmly. Clone size, where shown, is once, few, many, or a class for clones that have expanded.

few	-	TRBJ2-1	TRBV7-8	CASSLGQGNEQFF	TGTGCCAGCAGCTTAGGGCAGGGCAATGAGCAGTTCTTC
-	-	TRBJ2-5	TRBV5-1	CASSLGRGRETQYF	TGCGCCAGCAGCTTGGGCAGGGGCCGGGAGACCCAGTACTTC
few	-	TRBJ2-4	TRBV28	CASSSPGRSLAKNIQYF	TGTGCCAGCAGTTCCCCAGGCCGGTCGCTAGCCAAAAACATTCAGTACTTC
-	-	TRBJ1-5	TRBV6-1	CASRGDRLGNQPQHF	TGTGCCAGCAGAGGAGACAGGTTAGGGAATCAGCCCCAGCATTTT
-	TRBD2	TRBJ2-7	TRBV15	CATSRPPLAGGSHEQYF	TGTGCCACCAGCAGACCTCCACTAGCGGGAGGTTCCCACGAGCAGTACTTC
-	TRBD2	TRBJ2-7	TRBV7-2	CASSLAWGLEYEQYF	TGTGCCAGCAGCTTAGCTTGGGGACTAGAGTACGAGCAGTACTTC
-	-	TRBJ2-5	TRBV5-1	CASSPRDMGETQYF	TGCGCCAGCAGCCCCCGGGACATGGGGGAGACCCAGTACTTC
-	-	TRBJ2-5	TRBV28	CASSRLRLEKETQYF	TGTGCCAGCAGTCGCCTTCGGCTGGAGAAAGAGACCCAGTACTTC
-	-	TRBJ1-1	TRBV5-4	CASSFKGIMNTEAFF	TGTGCCAGCAGCTTTAAGGGGATTATGAACACTGAAGCTTTCTTT
-	TRBD2	TRBJ2-3	TRBV6-1	CASRLGAGGTDTQYF	TGTGCCAGCAGACTAGGAGCGGGAGGGACAGATACGCAGTATTTT
few	TRBD2	TRBJ2-1	TRBV30	CASQAGGTYNEQFF	TGTGCCTCGCAAGCGGGAGGTACCTACAATGAGCAGTTCTTC
-	-	TRBJ1-1	TRBV2	CASCKNRGHTEAFF	TGTGCCAGCTGTAAGAATAGGGGTCACACTGAAGCTTTCTTT
-	TRBD1	TRBJ2-1	TRBV6-1	CASSEVGTGRFNEQFF	TGTGCCAGCAGTGAAGTTGGGACAGGGAGATTCAATGAGCAGTTCTTC
few	TRBD1	TRBJ1-2	TRBV28	CASSTGQGVSYGYTF	TGTGCCAGCAGTACGGGACAGGGGGTTTCCTATGGCTACACCTTC
-	-	TRBJ2-1	TRBV28	CASGRGGGTNEQFF	TGTGCCAGCGGGCGCGGGGGCGGCACGAATGAGCAGTTCTTC
-	TRBD1	TRBJ1-2	TRBV6-5	CASSYQGGSGGYTF	TGTGCCAGCAGTTACCAGGGGGGAAGTGGTGGCTACACCTTC
once	-	TRBJ1-2	TRBV27	CASSKDVGLSQYTF	TGTGCCAGCAGTAAGGATGTCGGACTTAGTCAGTACACCTTC
-	-	TRBJ2-7	TRBV25-1	CASKGAGSYEQYF	TGTGCCAGCAAAGGGGCAGGATCCTACGAGCAGTACTTC
-	-	TRBJ1-5	TRBV7-2	CASSLAGEQPQHF	TGTGCCAGCAGCTTAGCGGGAGAGCAGCCCCAGCATTTT
few	-	TRBJ2-1	TRBV6-5	CASSGGGTGGYEQFF	TGTGCCAGCAGTGGGGGCGGGACGGGAGGCTATGAGCAGTTCTTC
few	TRBD1	TRBJ2-7	TRBV5-1	CASSRQGTDYEQYF	TGCGCCAGCAGCAGGCAAGGGACAGACTACGAGCAGTACTTC
-	-	TRBJ2-6	TRBV4-3	CASSQRGSGANVLTF	TGCGCCAGCAGCCAACGGGGCTCTGGGGCCAACGTCCTGACTTTC
-	TRBD2	TRBJ2-7	TRBV4-1	CASSPPGLAGTYEQYF	TGCGCCAGCAGCCCTCCCGGACTAGCGGGAACCTACGAGCAGTACTTC
few	-	TRBJ2-7	TRBV6-5	CASASQASSYEQYF	TGTGCCAGCGCAAGCCAAGCAAGCTCCTACGAGCAGTACTTC
-	-	TRBJ2-5	TRBV6-6	CASSPTLGGQETQYF	TGTGCCAGCAGCCCTACATTGGGGGGCCAAGAGACCCAGTACTTC
-	-	TRBJ2-7	TRBV7-9	CASSLAGIYYEQYF	TGTGCCAGCAGCTTAGCCGGGATTTACTACGAGCAGTACTTC
few	-	TRBJ1-1	TRBV19	CASSMAAPGSMNTEAFF	TGTGCCAGTAGTATGGCCGCTCCAGGGTCCATGAACACTGAAGCTTTCTTT
-	-	TRBJ2-7	TRBV5-4	CASSTGGRGPPAYEQYF	TGTGCCAGCAGCACCGGGGGGCGGGGCCCCCCGGCCTACGAGCAGTACTTC
-	TRBD2	TRBJ2-1	TRBV5-1	CASSTLAGGTYNEQFF	TGCGCCAGCAGCACCTTAGCGGGAGGGACTTACAATGAGCAGTTCTTC
once	TRBD2	TRBJ2-1	TRBV9	CASSVGPSGREQFF	TGTGCCAGCAGCGTAGGCCCTAGCGGGAGAGAGCAGTTCTTC
once	-	TRBJ2-1	TRBV18	CASSPFTGFNEQFF	TGTGCCAGCTCACCATTTACAGGATTCAATGAGCAGTTCTTC
few	-	TRBJ2-2	TRBV11-3	CASSPGGLRTGELFF	TGTGCCAGCAGCCCCGGGGGGCTGCGCACCGGGGAGCTGTTTTTT
-	-	TRBJ1-3	TRBV28	CASSAQELSGNTIYF	TGTGCCAGCAGTGCCCAAGAGCTCTCTGGAAACACCATATATTTT
-	TRBD2	TRBJ2-5	TRBV6-5	CASSYYGRVQETQYF	TGTGCCAGCAGTTACTACGGGAGGGTCCAAGAGACCCAGTACTTC
-	-	TRBJ2-7	TRBV2	CASSETSPSFGEQYF	TGTGCCAGCAGTGAAACTAGTCCTTCGTTTGGCGAGCAGTACTTC
-	-	TRBJ2-3	TRBV29-1	CSVTLAGSDTQYF	TGCAGCGTCACGCTTGCAGGGTCAGATACGCAGTATTTT
-	TRBD2	TRBJ2-1	TRBV11-3	CASSASSGASGNNEQFF	TGTGCCAGCAGCGCCAGCAGTGGAGCTAGCGGGAACAATGAGCAGTTCTTC
-	TRBD2	TRBJ2-3	TRBV27	CASSLLGLAGGSTDTQYF	TGTGCCAGCAGTTTATTAGGACTAGCGGGAGGGAGCACAGATACGCAGTATTTT
-	-	TRBJ2-4	TRBV15	CATSRDFLLAKNIQYF	TGTGCCACCAGCAGAGATTTTCTCCTAGCCAAAAACATTCAGTACTTC
-	-	TRBJ2-7	TRBV6-1	CASSYQGLTGEQYF	TGTGCCAGCAGTTATCAGGGTTTGACTGGCGAGCAGTACTTC
-	TRBD2	TRBJ2-1	TRBV7-9	CSSSRTSGRLGEQFF	TGTTCCAGCAGCCGGACTAGCGGGAGGTTAGGTGAGCAGTTCTTC
-	-	TRBJ2-3	TRBV5-4	CASSMDSSTDTQYF	TGTGCCAGCAGCATGGACAGTAGCACAGATACGCAGTATTTT
once	-	TRBJ1-5	TRBV6-1	CASSEAWGRPNQPQHF	TGTGCCAGCAGTGAAGCGTGGGGCAGGCCGAATCAGCCCCAGCATTTT
-	-	TRBJ1-1	TRBV20-1	CSAGGGAEAFF	TGCAGTGCAGGGGGGGGAGCTGAAGCTTTCTTT
-	TRBD2	TRBJ2-3	TRBV7-9	CASSPGLASDTQYF	TGTGCCAGCAGCCCAGGACTAGCATCAGATACGCAGTATTTT
-	-	TRBJ2-6	TRBV2	CASRLDGSGANVLTF	TGTGCCAGCAGGCTTGACGGGTCTGGGGCCAACGTCCTGACTTTC
-	TRBD2	TRBJ2-3	TRBV5-1	CASSSRLAGGDTQYF	TGCGCCAGCAGCTCAAGACTAGCGGGAGGAGATACGCAGTATTTT
-	TRBD1	TRBJ2-7	TRBV6-1	CASRPRQGVGYEQYF	TGTGCCAGCAGGCCAAGACAGGGTGTAGGATACGAGCAGTACTTC
-	-	TRBJ2-2	TRBV28	CASSLNRGLSTGELFF	TGTGCCAGCAGTTTGAACCGGGGACTTTCCACCGGGGAGCTGTTTTTT